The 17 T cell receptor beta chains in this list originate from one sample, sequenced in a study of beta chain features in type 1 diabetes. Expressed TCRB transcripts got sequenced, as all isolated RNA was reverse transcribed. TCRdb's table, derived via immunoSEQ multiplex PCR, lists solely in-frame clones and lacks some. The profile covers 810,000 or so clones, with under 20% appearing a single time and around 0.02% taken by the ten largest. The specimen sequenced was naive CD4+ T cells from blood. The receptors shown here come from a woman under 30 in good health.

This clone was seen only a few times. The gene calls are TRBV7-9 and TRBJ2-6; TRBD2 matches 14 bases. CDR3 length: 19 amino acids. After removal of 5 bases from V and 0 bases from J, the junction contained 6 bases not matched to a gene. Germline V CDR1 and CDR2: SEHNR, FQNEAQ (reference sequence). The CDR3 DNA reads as TGTGCCAGCAGCAGGGGACTAGCGGGAGACCTCTCTGGGGCCAACGTCCTGACTTTC. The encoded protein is CASSRGLAGDLSGANVLTF.

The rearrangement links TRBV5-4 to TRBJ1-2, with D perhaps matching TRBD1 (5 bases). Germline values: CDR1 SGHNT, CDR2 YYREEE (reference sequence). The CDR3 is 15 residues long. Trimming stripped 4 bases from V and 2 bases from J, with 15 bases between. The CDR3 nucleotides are TGTGCCAGCAGCCCGGAGGAGGGGTTAAACTATGGCTACACCTTC. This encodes CASSPEEGLNYGYTF.

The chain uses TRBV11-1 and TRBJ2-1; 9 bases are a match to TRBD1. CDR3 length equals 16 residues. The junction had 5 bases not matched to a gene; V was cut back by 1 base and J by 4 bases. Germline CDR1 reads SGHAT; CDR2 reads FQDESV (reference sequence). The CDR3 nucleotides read TGTGCCAGCAGCTTAGTACTGGGACAGGGTTACAATGAGCAGTTCTTC. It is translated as CASSLVLGQGYNEQFF.

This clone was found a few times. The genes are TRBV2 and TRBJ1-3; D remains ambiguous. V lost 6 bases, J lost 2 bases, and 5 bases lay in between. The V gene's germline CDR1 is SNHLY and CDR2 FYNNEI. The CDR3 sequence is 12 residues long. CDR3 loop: CASRTTGNTIYF. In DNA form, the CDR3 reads TGTGCCAGCAGGACGACTGGAAACACCATATATTTT. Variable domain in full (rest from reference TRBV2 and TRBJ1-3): EPEVTQTPSHQVTQMGQEVILRCVPISNHLYFYWYRQILGQKVEFLVSFYNNEISEKSEIFDDQFSVERPDGSNFTLKIRSTKLEDSAMYFCASRTTGNTIYFGEGSWLTVV.

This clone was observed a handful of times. The CDR3 coding sequence is TGTGCCAGCCGAGGAAGCGGGAGTGTGCAGTTCTTC. It is translated as CASRGSGSVQFF. The chain employs TRBV7-2 and TRBJ2-1, with 8 bases aligning to TRBD2. V gave up 8 bases and J gave up 12 bases; unmatched junction bases: 9. Germline values: CDR1 SGHTA, CDR2 FQGNSA. This CDR3 comprises 12 residues.

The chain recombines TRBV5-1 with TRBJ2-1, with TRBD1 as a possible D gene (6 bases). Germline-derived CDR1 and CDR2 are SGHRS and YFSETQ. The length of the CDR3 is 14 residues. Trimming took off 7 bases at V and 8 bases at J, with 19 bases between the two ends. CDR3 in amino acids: CASGTSGSAYEQFF. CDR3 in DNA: TGCGCCAGCGGGACATCTGGTTCGGCGTATGAGCAGTTCTTC.

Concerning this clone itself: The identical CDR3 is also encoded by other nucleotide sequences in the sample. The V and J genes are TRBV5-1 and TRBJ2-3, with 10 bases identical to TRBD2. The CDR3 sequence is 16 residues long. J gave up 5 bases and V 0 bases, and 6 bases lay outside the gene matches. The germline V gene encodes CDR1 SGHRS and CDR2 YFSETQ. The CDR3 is CASSLELAGGGDTQYF. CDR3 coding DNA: TGCGCCAGCAGCTTGGAATTAGCGGGAGGTGGAGATACGCAGTATTTT.

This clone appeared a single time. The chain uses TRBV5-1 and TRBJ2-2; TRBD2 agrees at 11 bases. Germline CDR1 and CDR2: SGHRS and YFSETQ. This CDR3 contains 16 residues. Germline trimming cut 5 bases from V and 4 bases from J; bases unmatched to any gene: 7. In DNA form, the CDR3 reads TGCGCCAGCAGAACTAGCGGGAGAAGGCCCACCGGGGAGCTGTTTTTT. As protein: CASRTSGRRPTGELFF.

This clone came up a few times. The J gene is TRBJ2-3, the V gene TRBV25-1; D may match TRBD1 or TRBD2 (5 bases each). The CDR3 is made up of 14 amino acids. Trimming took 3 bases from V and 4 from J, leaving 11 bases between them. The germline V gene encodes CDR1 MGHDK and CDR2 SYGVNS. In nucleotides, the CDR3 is TGTGCCAGCAGTGACCCAGGGAGCGCAGATACGCAGTATTTT. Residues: CASSDPGSADTQYF.

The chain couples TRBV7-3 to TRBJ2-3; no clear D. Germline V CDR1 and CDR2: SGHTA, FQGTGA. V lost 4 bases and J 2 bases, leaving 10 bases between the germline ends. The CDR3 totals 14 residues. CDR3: CASSSNPHTDTQYF. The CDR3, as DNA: TGTGCCAGCAGCTCAAACCCACACACAGATACGCAGTATTTT. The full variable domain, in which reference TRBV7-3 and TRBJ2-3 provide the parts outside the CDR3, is GAGVSQTPSNKVTEKGKYVELRCDPISGHTALYWYRQSLGQGPEFLIYFQGTGAADDSGLPNDRFFAVRPEGSVSTLKIQRTERGDSAVYLCASSSNPHTDTQYFGPGTRLTVL.

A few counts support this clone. The CDR3 spells CASRPRTGYQETQYF. The DNA for the CDR3 is TGTGCCAGCAGGCCCAGGACAGGTTATCAAGAGACCCAGTACTTC. This chain joins TRBV6-6 and TRBJ2-5; 7 bases match TRBD1. CDR1 is MNHNY and CDR2 is SVGAGI in the germline V gene (reference sequence). The CDR3 is 15 amino acids. V gave up 6 bases and J gave up 2 bases; unmatched junction bases: 9.

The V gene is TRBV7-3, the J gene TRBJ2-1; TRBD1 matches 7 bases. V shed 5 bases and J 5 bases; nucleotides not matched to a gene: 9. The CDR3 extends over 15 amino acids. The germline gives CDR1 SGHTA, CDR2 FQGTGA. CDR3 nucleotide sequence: TGTGCCAGCAGCCCTTATTTGGACAGGCACAATGAGCAGTTCTTC. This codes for CASSPYLDRHNEQFF.

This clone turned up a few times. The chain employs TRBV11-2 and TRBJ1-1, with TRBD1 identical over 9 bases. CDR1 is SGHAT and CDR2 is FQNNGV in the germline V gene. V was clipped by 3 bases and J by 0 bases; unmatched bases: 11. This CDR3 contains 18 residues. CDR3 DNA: TGTGCCAGCAGCTTGGTTACAGGGGGCTGGGGCATGAACACTGAAGCTTTCTTT. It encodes CASSLVTGGWGMNTEAFF.

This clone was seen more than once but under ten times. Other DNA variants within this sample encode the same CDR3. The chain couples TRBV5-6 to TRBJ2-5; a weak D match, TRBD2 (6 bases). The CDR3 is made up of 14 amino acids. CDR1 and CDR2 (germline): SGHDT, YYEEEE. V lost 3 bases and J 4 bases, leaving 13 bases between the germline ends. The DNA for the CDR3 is TGTGCCAGCAGCTCACCGGGACTTAGAGAGACCCAGTACTTC. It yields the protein CASSSPGLRETQYF.

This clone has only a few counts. CDR3 amino acids: CASSPDASYNEQFF. CDR3 DNA sequence: TGTGCCAGCTCACCAGATGCGTCCTACAATGAGCAGTTCTTC. This chain joins TRBV18 and TRBJ2-1, with no clear D. The CDR3 spans 14 residues. Germline CDR1 reads KGHSH; CDR2 reads LQKENI. The V end lost 2 bases, the J end lost 1 base, and 6 bases lay between the germline ends.

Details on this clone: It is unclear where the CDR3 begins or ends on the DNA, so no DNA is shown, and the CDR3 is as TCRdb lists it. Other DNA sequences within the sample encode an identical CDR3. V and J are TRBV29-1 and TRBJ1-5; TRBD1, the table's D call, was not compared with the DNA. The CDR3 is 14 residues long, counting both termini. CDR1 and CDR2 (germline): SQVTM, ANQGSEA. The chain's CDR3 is CSVAQGIGNQPQHF.

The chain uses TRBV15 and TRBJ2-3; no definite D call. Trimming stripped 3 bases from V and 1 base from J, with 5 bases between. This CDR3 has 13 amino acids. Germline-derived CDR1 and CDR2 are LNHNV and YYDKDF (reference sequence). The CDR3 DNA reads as TGTGCCACCAGCAGTCAAGGCACAGATACGCAGTATTTT. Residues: CATSSQGTDTQYF.